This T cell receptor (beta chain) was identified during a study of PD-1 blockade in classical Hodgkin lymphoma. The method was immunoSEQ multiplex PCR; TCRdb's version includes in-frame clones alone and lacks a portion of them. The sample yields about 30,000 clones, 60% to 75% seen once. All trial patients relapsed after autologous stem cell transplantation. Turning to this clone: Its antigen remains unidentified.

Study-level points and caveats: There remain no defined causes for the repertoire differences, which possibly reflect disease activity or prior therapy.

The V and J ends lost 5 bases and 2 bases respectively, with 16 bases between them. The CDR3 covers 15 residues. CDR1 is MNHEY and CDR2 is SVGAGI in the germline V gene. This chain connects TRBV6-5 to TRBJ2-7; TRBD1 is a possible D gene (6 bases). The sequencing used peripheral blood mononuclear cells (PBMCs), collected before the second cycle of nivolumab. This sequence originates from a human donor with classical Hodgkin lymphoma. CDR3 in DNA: TGTGCCAGCAGTCTCCGGGACACCCAGCCCTACGAGCAGTACTTC. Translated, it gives CASSLRDTQPYEQYF.